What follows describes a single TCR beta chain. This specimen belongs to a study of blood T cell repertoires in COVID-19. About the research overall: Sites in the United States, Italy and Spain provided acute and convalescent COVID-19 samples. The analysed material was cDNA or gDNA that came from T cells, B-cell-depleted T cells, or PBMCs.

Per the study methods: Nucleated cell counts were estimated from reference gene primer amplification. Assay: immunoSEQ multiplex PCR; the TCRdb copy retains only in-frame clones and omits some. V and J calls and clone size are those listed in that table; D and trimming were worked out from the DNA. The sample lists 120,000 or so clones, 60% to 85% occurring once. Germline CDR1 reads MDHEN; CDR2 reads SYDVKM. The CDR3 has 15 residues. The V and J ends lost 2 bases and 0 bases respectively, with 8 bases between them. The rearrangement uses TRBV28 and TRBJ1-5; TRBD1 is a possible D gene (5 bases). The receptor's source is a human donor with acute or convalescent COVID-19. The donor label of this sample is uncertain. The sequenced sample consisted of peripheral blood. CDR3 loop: CASSLQGASNQPQHF. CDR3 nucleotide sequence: TGTGCCAGCAGTTTACAGGGTGCTAGCAATCAGCCCCAGCATTTT. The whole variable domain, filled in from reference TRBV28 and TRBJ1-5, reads DVKVTQSSRYLVKRTGEKVFLECVQDMDHENMFWYRQDPGLGLRLIYFSYDVKMKEKGDIPEGYSVSREKKERFSLILESASTNQTSMYLCASSLQGASNQPQHFGDGTRLSIL.